This entry lists 6 T cell receptor beta chains sequenced from one sample in a study of cytomegalovirus exposure and HLA in healthy donors. The PCR used 60 Vbeta and 13 Jbeta primers. The protocol was immunoSEQ multiplex PCR, while the TCRdb copy is restricted to in-frame clones and leaves out a portion. In the table there are 100,000 to 120,000 clones, 70% to 75% of which are singletons. The sequencing input was PBMCs. The receptors here all came from a man aged 40-49 years in good health and CMV-seronegative.

This clone was seen once. The V call is TRBV2, the J call TRBJ2-1, with D perhaps matching TRBD2 (6 bases). This CDR3 is 15 amino acids long. The germline CDR1 and CDR2 sequences are SNHLY and FYNNEI. Trimming stripped 6 bases from V and 0 bases from J, with 12 bases between. CDR3 in amino acids: CASSATSSSYNEQFF. CDR3 nucleotides: TGTGCCAGCAGCGCCACTAGCAGCTCCTACAATGAGCAGTTCTTC.

The chain joins TRBV19 to TRBJ2-7; no reliable D call. The V end was cut by 9 bases, the J end by 6 bases, with 6 bases between. Germline V gene sequence: CDR1 LNHDA, CDR2 SQIVND (reference sequence). CDR3 length: 9 residues. For the CDR3, the DNA is TGTGCCAGGAGGTCCGAGCAGTACTTC. Translation: CARRSEQYF. Full variable domain (missing parts from reference TRBV19 and TRBJ2-7): DGGITQSPKYLFRKEGQNVTLSCEQNLNHDAMYWYRQDPGQGLRLIYYSQIVNDFQKGDIAEGYSVSREKKESFPLTVTSAQKNPTAFYLCARRSEQYFGPGTRLTVT.

J is TRBJ2-7 and V is TRBV27; 8 bases align to TRBD2. V gave up 6 bases and J gave up 0 bases; unmatched junction bases: 4. This CDR3 has 14 residues. Per germline, CDR1 MNHEY and CDR2 SMNVEV (reference sequence). This CDR3 reads CASSSGGSSYEQYF. The CDR3 DNA sequence: TGTGCCAGCAGCTCGGGGGGGAGCTCCTACGAGCAGTACTTC.

The chain carries TRBV7-2 and TRBJ2-3, with TRBD2 as a possible D gene (6 bases). With 8 bases removed from V and 0 bases from J, the gap between germline ends came to 12 bases. CDR1 SGHTA and CDR2 FQGNSA come from the germline V gene. This CDR3 has 14 residues. The CDR3 sequence is CASSLEGSTDTQYF. CDR3 sequence (DNA): TGTGCCAGCTCGTTGGAGGGTAGCACAGATACGCAGTATTTT.

V and J are TRBV18 and TRBJ2-2, with TRBD2 matching over 7 bases. The CDR3 spans 15 residues. V was clipped by 2 bases and J by 3 bases; unmatched bases: 3. Per germline, CDR1 KGHSH and CDR2 LQKENI. The CDR3 reads CASSPTSVDTGELFF. DNA of the CDR3: TGTGCCAGCTCACCAACTAGCGTGGACACCGGGGAGCTGTTTTTT.

This clone was observed a handful of times. The J gene is TRBJ2-7, the V gene TRBV5-1; TRBD1 is a possible D gene (6 bases). V was trimmed by 4 bases and J by 3 bases, leaving 11 bases between them. Germline CDR1 reads SGHRS; CDR2 reads YFSETQ. There are 13 residues in the CDR3. The CDR3, as DNA: TGCGCCAGCAGCGTGGACAGTTACTACGAGCAGTACTTC. Translating gives CASSVDSYYEQYF.